The sequence of this TCR beta chain was determined in a study of blood T cell repertoires in COVID-19. Study-level information: Acute and convalescent COVID-19 specimens originated in the United States, Italy and Spain. In each case, the material was cDNA or gDNA derived from T cells, B-cell-depleted T cells, or PBMCs.

The CDR3 has 15 residues. J lost 7 bases, V lost 1 base, and 7 bases had no gene match. CDR1 is MNHNS, CDR2 SASEGT, per germline. Under the authors' procedure: Estimation of nucleated cell counts was performed using reference gene primer amplification. Data came from immunoSEQ multiplex PCR; TCRdb stores just in-frame clones and leaves some out. That table is the source of V, J and clone size, and D and trimming were worked out from the DNA. The profile shows roughly 200,000 clones, 85% to 90% of them singletons. Cohort assignment relied on participant-reported clinical history. Sequencing input: PBMCs or T cells enriched from blood (not recorded which). This chain links TRBV6-1 with TRBJ2-7, with TRBD1 matching 10 bases. This clonotype was obtained from a woman aged 40 to 55 with acute COVID-19. CDR3 amino acids: CASSEVGQGVREQYF. The CDR3 coding sequence is TGTGCCAGCAGTGAAGTAGGACAGGGGGTAAGGGAGCAGTACTTC.